This T cell receptor (beta chain) was profiled in a study of T cells in Graves' hyperthyroidism and ophthalmopathy. Study-wide points: The majority of expanded thyroid clonotypes above 0.001 also appeared in blood. In validation, the model predicted ophthalmopathy. These predictions came a median roughly 6 months before onset.

Graves' hyperthyroidism qualified as stable when ophthalmopathy did not progress within 18 months. Diagnosing involved the use of clinical symptoms, serum thyroxine and TRAb, thyroid ultrasound and orbital computed tomography. This CDR3 has 16 residues. Trimming removed 3 bases from V and 2 bases from J; junction bases left unmatched: 7. CDR1 and CDR2 (germline): MNHEY, SMNVEV (reference sequence). In its sample, this clonotype was seen many times. Its antigen is undetermined. Template material for amplifying TCR beta CDR3 regions consisted of RNA transcripts. RT-PCR in the first round (using the HTBI primer set) targeted the TCR CDR3. A single record per CDR3 protein comes from TCRdb applying MiXCR to the multiplex PCR reads. Of around 400,000 distinct CDR3 sequences in the sample, roughly 13% were seen once.

The chain combines TRBV27 with TRBJ2-7; TRBD2 matches 10 bases. This clonotype originated in a woman under 30 with Graves' hyperthyroidism. Sequencing was carried out using blood. CDR3 in DNA: TGTGCCAGCAGTTTCCGAGCGGGAGGGCCCCCCTACGAGCAGTACTTC. Amino acid sequence: CASSFRAGGPPYEQYF.